Listed below are T cell receptor beta chains from one sample, sequenced in a study of T cells in narcolepsy. Some clones are missing from TCRdb's copy, which holds only in-frame ones; the method was immunoSEQ multiplex PCR. Of tens of thousands of clones in the sample, around 90% were seen once. The sequenced material came from CD45RA- memory CD4+ T cells from PBMCs. The receptors originated from a human donor with narcolepsy. The CDR3 runs from the conserved cysteine through the conserved F or W. D genes are given only for firm matches. Clone size, where shown, is once, few, many, or a class for clones that have expanded.

clone size,D gene,J gene,V gene,CDR3 protein,CDR3 DNA
-,-,TRBJ1-6,TRBV5-5,CASSLSQPNSPLHF,TGTGCCAGCAGCTTGTCCCAGCCGAATTCACCCCTCCACTTT
-,-,TRBJ2-6,TRBV19,CASSISPTVSGANVLTF,TGTGCCAGTAGTATCTCTCCGACAGTGTCTGGGGCCAACGTCCTGACTTTC
-,TRBD1,TRBJ1-2,TRBV9,CASSRGQGVGYGYTF,TGTGCCAGCAGCCGGGGACAGGGAGTCGGCTATGGCTACACCTTC
-,-,TRBJ2-3,TRBV2,CASSKTNTDTQYF,TGTGCCAGCAGCAAGACCAACACAGATACGCAGTATTTT
few,-,TRBJ2-7,TRBV5-4,CASSFGGSSSYEQYF,TGTGCCAGCAGCTTTGGCGGGTCAAGCTCCTACGAGCAGTACTTC
-,TRBD1,TRBJ2-7,TRBV5-1,CASRASTGVEYEQYF,TGCGCCAGCAGGGCCTCTACAGGGGTTGAGTACGAGCAGTACTTC
-,TRBD1,TRBJ2-2,TRBV9,CASSAQAPGGGTGELFF,TGTGCCAGCAGCGCGCAGGCCCCAGGGGGCGGCACCGGGGAGCTGTTTTTT
-,-,TRBJ2-5,TRBV7-2,CASSLARQETQYF,TGTGCCAGCAGCTTAGCGAGGCAAGAGACCCAGTACTTC
-,-,TRBJ1-1,TRBV10-3,CASYQRENTEAFF,TGTGCCAGCTATCAACGGGAGAACACTGAAGCTTTCTTT
-,-,TRBJ2-3,TRBV27,CASSRGLTDTQYF,TGTGCCAGCAGTCGAGGACTCACAGATACGCAGTATTTT
-,-,TRBJ2-7,TRBV6-5,CASRPGTGVYEQYF,TGTGCCAGCAGACCCGGGACTGGGGTCTACGAGCAGTACTTC
once,-,TRBJ1-5,TRBV5-3,CARSLAWWQGGQPQHF,TGTGCCAGAAGCTTGGCTTGGTGGCAGGGAGGACAGCCCCAGCATTTT
-,TRBD1,TRBJ2-1,TRBV30,CALDRGYNEQFF,TGTGCGCTGGACAGGGGGTACAATGAGCAGTTCTTC
-,TRBD1,TRBJ1-2,TRBV28,CASSLGGQQNYGYTF,TGTGCCAGCAGTTTAGGGGGACAGCAAAACTATGGCTACACCTTC
-,-,TRBJ1-1,TRBV2,CASSEIRGGTEAFF,TGTGCCAGCAGTGAAATAAGGGGGGGCACTGAAGCTTTCTTT
-,-,TRBJ2-1,TRBV10-3,CATSEGGEAYNEQFF,TGTGCCACTTCGGAAGGGGGGGAGGCCTACAATGAGCAGTTCTTC
-,-,TRBJ2-1,TRBV13,CASSLAGPILTRFF,TGTGCCAGCAGCTTAGCCGGACCAATTCTGACCCGGTTCTTC
once,-,TRBJ2-1,TRBV15,CATSRAEGLQQFF,TGTGCCACCAGCAGAGCGGAGGGACTTCAGCAGTTCTTC
-,-,TRBJ1-2,TRBV9,CASSVDRGRGGYTF,TGTGCCAGCAGCGTAGATCGGGGTAGGGGTGGCTACACCTTC
-,-,TRBJ2-7,TRBV11-2,CASSLGLPTRPLDSYEQYF,TGTGCCAGCAGCTTAGGCCTGCCAACTAGACCTCTGGACTCCTACGAGCAGTACTTC
-,-,TRBJ1-1,TRBV7-2,CASSPRRGTEAFF,TGTGCCAGCAGCCCCCGCAGGGGCACTGAAGCTTTCTTT
few,-,TRBJ2-1,TRBV29-1,CSVVSLAGDEQFF,TGCAGCGTTGTAAGTCTAGCTGGCGATGAGCAGTTCTTC
-,TRBD2,TRBJ2-7,TRBV30,CAGGTSGFYEQYF,TGTGCCGGAGGGACTAGCGGATTCTACGAGCAGTACTTC
-,-,TRBJ2-7,TRBV7-6,CASSSIIGPIYEQYF,TGTGCCAGCAGCTCCATCATCGGACCTATATACGAGCAGTACTTC
-,-,TRBJ2-7,TRBV7-9,CASRSENYEQYF,TGTGCCAGCAGGTCGGAGAACTACGAGCAGTACTTC
-,-,TRBJ1-6,TRBV11-3,CASSLVYNSPLHF,TGTGCCAGCAGCTTGGTTTATAATTCACCCCTCCACTTT
-,-,TRBJ2-1,TRBV6-6,CASSYKGGGEQFF,TGTGCCAGCAGTTACAAAGGAGGTGGTGAGCAGTTCTTC
-,-,TRBJ2-1,TRBV2,CASRGGGSEQFF,TGTGCCAGCAGGGGGGGCGGGAGTGAGCAGTTCTTC
-,-,TRBJ2-7,TRBV6-1,CASSHREVGEQYF,TGTGCCAGCAGCCACAGGGAGGTGGGCGAGCAGTACTTC
-,TRBD2,TRBJ2-1,TRBV14,CASRQTSGSYNEQFF,TGTGCCAGCAGACAAACTAGCGGATCCTACAATGAGCAGTTCTTC
medium-sized,-,TRBJ1-3,TRBV28,CASKVPSSGNTIYF,TGTGCCAGCAAGGTCCCCTCCTCTGGAAACACCATATATTTT
-,TRBD1,TRBJ1-1,TRBV18,CASSPRQGDEAFF,TGTGCCAGCTCACCAAGACAGGGGGATGAAGCTTTCTTT
-,TRBD1,TRBJ1-1,TRBV27,CASSPLSGTGRTEAFF,TGTGCCAGCAGTCCCCTTTCTGGGACAGGGCGTACTGAAGCTTTCTTT
-,-,TRBJ1-1,TRBV29-1,CSVEQSLQWTEAFF,TGCAGCGTTGAACAGTCCCTCCAGTGGACTGAAGCTTTCTTT
-,TRBD1,TRBJ2-1,TRBV4-1,CASSQEGGTPNFF,TGCGCCAGCAGCCAAGAAGGGGGCACCCCAAACTTCTTC
-,-,TRBJ2-7,TRBV19,CASGAAYEQYF,TGTGCCAGTGGGGCAGCCTACGAGCAGTACTTC
-,TRBD1,TRBJ1-2,TRBV15,CATSRDKGTGGYTF,TGTGCCACCAGCAGAGATAAAGGGACAGGGGGCTACACCTTC
once,-,TRBJ1-4,TRBV7-9,CASSSGQNEKLFF,TGTGCCAGCAGCTCAGGACAGAATGAAAAACTGTTTTTT
-,-,TRBJ2-6,TRBV5-6,CASSPGHHSGANVLTF,TGTGCCAGCAGCCCGGGACACCACTCTGGGGCCAACGTCCTGACTTTC
-,-,TRBJ1-1,TRBV6-5,CASTLMSGTQAEAFF,TGTGCCAGCACCCTTATGTCAGGGACGCAAGCTGAAGCTTTCTTT
-,TRBD1,TRBJ2-2,TRBV11-3,CASSPPTGSRGELFF,TGTGCCAGCAGCCCCCCGACAGGGTCTCGCGGGGAGCTGTTTTTT
-,-,TRBJ2-2,TRBV5-1,CASSPGHANTGELFF,TGCGCCAGCAGCCCCGGACATGCGAACACCGGGGAGCTGTTTTTT
-,-,TRBJ1-2,TRBV6-5,CASSYAGNYGYTF,TGTGCCAGCTCTTACGCCGGGAACTATGGCTACACCTTC
-,-,TRBJ1-1,TRBV11-2,CASSTRRSMNTEAFF,TGTGCCAGCAGCACCCGCAGAAGCATGAACACTGAAGCTTTCTTT
-,TRBD1,TRBJ1-5,TRBV5-4,CASSSQGGQPQHF,TGTGCCAGCAGCTCCCAGGGGGGTCAGCCCCAGCATTTT
-,-,TRBJ1-1,TRBV4-3,CASSQDWRTEAFF,TGCGCCAGCAGCCAAGACTGGCGCACTGAAGCTTTCTTT
once,-,TRBJ2-7,TRBV11-2,CASSRGNYEQYF,TGTGCCAGCTCGAGGGGGAACTACGAGCAGTACTTC
-,-,TRBJ2-7,TRBV6-5,CATRRGGHEQYF,TGTGCCACCCGAAGGGGGGGTCACGAGCAGTACTTC